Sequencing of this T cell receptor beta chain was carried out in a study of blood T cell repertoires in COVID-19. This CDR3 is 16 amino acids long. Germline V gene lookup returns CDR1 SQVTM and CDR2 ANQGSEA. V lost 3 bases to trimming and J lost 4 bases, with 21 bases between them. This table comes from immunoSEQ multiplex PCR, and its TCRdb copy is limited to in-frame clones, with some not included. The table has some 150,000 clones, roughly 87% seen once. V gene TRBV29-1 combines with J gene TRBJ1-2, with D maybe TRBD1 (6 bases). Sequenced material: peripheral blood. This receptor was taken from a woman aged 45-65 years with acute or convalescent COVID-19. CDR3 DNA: TGCAGCGTTGAGGCAATCAGGGGCTGGTCGACCTATGGCTACACCTTC. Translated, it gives CSVEAIRGWSTYGYTF.